These 5 T cell receptor beta chains originate from one sample sequenced in a study of blood T cell repertoires in COVID-19. The table came from immunoSEQ multiplex PCR; TCRdb's copy has only in-frame clones and leaves some out. The table shows 100,000 to 150,000 clones, with roughly three quarters occurring only once. The specimen was peripheral blood. The source is a human donor in a cohort sampled during active COVID-19.

The J gene is TRBJ2-3, the V gene TRBV13, with D unresolved. Germline V gives CDR1 PRHDT, CDR2 FYEKMQ (reference sequence). Trimming left V 3 bases short and J 4 bases short, with 5 bases between. CDR3 length: 12 residues. Here the CDR3 DNA reads TGTGCCAGCAGCTTCTCCCCAGATACGCAGTATTTT. Its translation: CASSFSPDTQYF. The variable domain in full, with the rest retrieved from reference TRBV13 and TRBJ2-3, is AAGVIQSPRHLIKEKRETATLKCYPIPRHDTVYWYQQGPGQDPQFLISFYEKMQSDKGSIPDRFSAQQFSDYHSELNMSSLELGDSALYFCASSFSPDTQYFGPGTRLTVL.

The gene calls are TRBV15 and TRBJ2-3; 9 nucleotides align to TRBD2. J lost 5 bases, V lost 8 bases, and 11 bases had no gene match. Per the germline V gene, CDR1 is LNHNV and CDR2 is YYDKDF (reference sequence). CDR3 length equals 15 residues. The CDR3 spells CATRGVAGVIDTQYF. The CDR3 DNA reads TGTGCCACCCGTGGGGTAGCGGGAGTCATAGATACGCAGTATTTT.

The chain has TRBV7-9 and TRBJ2-7; tentative D call: TRBD1 (6 bases). Germline V lookup: CDR1 SEHNR, CDR2 FQNEAQ (reference sequence). CDR3 length: 15 residues. V shed 5 bases and J shed 4 bases, with 18 bases lying between them. The CDR3 sequence: CASSPGRGQPYEQYF. For the CDR3, the DNA is TGTGCCAGCAGCCCGGGTCGAGGACAGCCTTACGAGCAGTACTTC. The whole variable domain, remainder taken from reference TRBV7-9 and TRBJ2-7, is DTGVSQNPRHKITKRGQNVTFRCDPISEHNRLYWYRQTLGQGPEFLTYFQNEAQLEKSRLLSDRFSAERPKGSFSTLEIQRTEQGDSAMYLCASSPGRGQPYEQYFGPGTRLTVT.

V gene TRBV18 combines with J gene TRBJ2-7; TRBD1 matches 9 bases. With 6 bases clipped from V and 1 base from J, the junction kept 7 bases outside the gene matches. The CDR3 is made up of 15 amino acids. Germline CDR1 is KGHSH and CDR2 is LQKENI. The DNA of the CDR3 is TGTGCCAGCTCCCGCCGGGACAGGGCGTCCTACGAGCAGTACTTC. Translation gives CASSRRDRASYEQYF.

The chain recombines TRBV5-6 with TRBJ1-6; D perhaps matches TRBD1 (6 bases). Trimming stripped 4 bases from V and 0 bases from J, with 11 bases between. The CDR3 spans 16 residues. From germline, CDR1 is SGHDT and CDR2 YYEEEE. In DNA, the CDR3 is TGTGCCAGCAGCGCGAAAGGGGGCTCCTATAATTCACCCCTCCACTTT. Encoded protein: CASSAKGGSYNSPLHF. Full variable domain (missing parts from reference TRBV5-6 and TRBJ1-6): DAGVTQSPTHLIKTRGQQVTLRCSPKSGHDTVSWYQQALGQGPQFIFQYYEEEERQRGNFPDRFSGHQFPNYSSELNVNALLLGDSALYLCASSAKGGSYNSPLHFGNGTRLTVT.